This T cell receptor (beta chain) is from a study of shared clonotypes between healthy human individuals. Study context: The study used three CD4 naive, three CD4 memory, two CD8 naive and one CD8 memory plate per donor.

CDR1 and CDR2 (germline): SEHNR, FQNEAQ (reference sequence). The V and J ends lost 6 bases and 2 bases, in that order; junction bases with no gene match: 4. The CDR3 spans 14 residues. DNA at about 210 ng, around 30,000 T cell genomes, went into sorted-subset replicate PCRs. TCRdb's table, derived via immunoSEQ multiplex PCR, lists solely in-frame clones and lacks some. This sample has about 680,000 clones, with roughly 73% found just once. General observations from the study: In contrast to clonotypes shared by all four donors, non-shared clonotypes had lower generation probabilities.

To note about this clone: The antigen is unknown.

The chain recombines TRBV7-9 with TRBJ1-1; 9 nucleotides align to TRBD1. Source material: memory CD4+ T cells sorted from blood. Subset indicated: CD45RA-negative fraction. This TCR was sampled from a woman in her 30s in good health. The CDR3 sequence: CASRRDRANTEAFF. CDR3 nucleotides: TGTGCCAGCAGACGGGACAGGGCCAACACTGAAGCTTTCTTT.